Below, 8 T cell receptor beta chains from the same sample are listed, as sequenced in a study of cytomegalovirus exposure and HLA in healthy donors. 60 Vbeta and 13 Jbeta primers were used in PCR. Data came from immunoSEQ multiplex PCR; TCRdb stores just in-frame clones and leaves some out. The data hold 170,000 or so clones, with around four fifths observed a single time. Sample: PBMCs. These receptors all come from a woman aged 30 to 39 in good health and CMV-seronegative.

The chain carries TRBV19 and TRBJ2-3; D possibly corresponds to TRBD2 (7 bases). Germline CDR1 reads LNHDA; CDR2 reads SQIVND (reference sequence). The CDR3 is made up of 16 amino acids. The ends were cut back, 4 bases at V and 2 bases at J, with 16 bases in the middle. CDR3 sequence (DNA): TGTGCCAGTAGTACCGGCACGGGGGGCGACACAGATACGCAGTATTTT. This gives the protein CASSTGTGGDTDTQYF.

The V call is TRBV4-1, the J call TRBJ2-2; D is uncertain. The CDR3 has 14 amino acids. Germline CDR1 is MGHRA and CDR2 is YSYEKL. V was cut by 3 bases and J by 5 bases, with 10 bases left in between. The CDR3 loop reads CASSHKESTGELFF. The CDR3, as DNA: TGCGCCAGCAGCCATAAAGAGTCGACCGGGGAGCTGTTTTTT.

J is TRBJ2-7 and V is TRBV21-1; TRBD2, as called in the table, went unchecked against the DNA. TRBV21-1 corresponds to a pseudogene. CDR3 size: 14 residues. CDR3 residues: CASSTGEWAYEQYF. The CDR3 bases are TGTGCCAGCAGCACTGGGGAGTGGGCCTACGAGCAGTACTTC.

The rearrangement uses TRBV2 and TRBJ2-6; possibly TRBD1 for D (5 bases). The CDR3 spans 16 residues. With 3 bases removed from V and 2 bases from J, the gap between germline ends came to 11 bases. Per germline, CDR1 SNHLY and CDR2 FYNNEI. The chain's CDR3 is CASSDPRVAGANVLTF. The CDR3 region has the DNA TGTGCCAGCAGTGACCCCAGGGTGGCTGGGGCCAACGTCCTGACTTTC.

The chain has TRBV30 and TRBJ1-6; 10 bases are shared with TRBD1. Germline V gene lookup returns CDR1 GTSNPN and CDR2 SVGIG (reference sequence). Trimming cost V 1 base and J 10 bases; bases outside gene matches: 1. The CDR3 spans 13 residues. The CDR3 bases are TGTGCCTGGAGTGGACAGGGGGCATCACCCCTCCACTTT. Protein: CAWSGQGASPLHF.

V and J are TRBV2 and TRBJ2-1, with 7 bases identical to TRBD2. Looked up from germline, CDR1 is SNHLY and CDR2 is FYNNEI. Trimming removed 6 bases from V and 8 bases from J; junction bases left unmatched: 10. The CDR3 sequence is 14 residues long. For the CDR3, the DNA is TGTGCCAGCAGAGATTCGGGACTAAGGGATGAGCAGTTCTTC. This sequence encodes CASRDSGLRDEQFF.

This chain connects TRBV7-9 to TRBJ1-2, with 8 bases matching TRBD1. The V gene end was trimmed by 3 bases and the J gene end by 3 bases; junction bases not matched to a gene: 9. The CDR3 consists of 16 residues. Germline V lookup: CDR1 SEHNR, CDR2 FQNEAQ (reference sequence). CDR3 in DNA: TGTGCCAGCAGCTTTTTTCCCGGGACAGGTGACTATGGCTACACCTTC. This sequence encodes CASSFFPGTGDYGYTF.

V usage is TRBV2 and J usage is TRBJ2-2; TRBD2 matches at 10 bases. The length of the CDR3 is 14 residues. The V gene end was trimmed by 6 bases and the J gene end by 6 bases; junction bases not matched to a gene: 4. CDR1 and CDR2 from the germline V gene are SNHLY and FYNNEI. The CDR3 DNA is TGTGCCAGCAGGTCCGGGACTAGCGCCGGGGAGCTGTTTTTT. It is translated as CASRSGTSAGELFF.